This record concerns one T cell receptor (beta chain) sequence. Its antigen is unidentified. TCRbeta libraries were built with three rounds of nested PCR, modified from ARM-PCR. A single record per CDR3 protein comes from TCRdb applying MiXCR to the multiplex PCR reads. Of around 66,000 distinct CDR3 sequences listed, about three quarters are singletons. The template was RNA from unsorted bulk tissue. Deletions cut 4 bases from V and 4 bases from J, with 7 bases between. Germline assignment: CDR1 LNHDA and CDR2 SQIVND (reference sequence). This CDR3 has 12 residues. The data originate from a study of tumor and adjacent non-tumor tissue in lung cancer. Across the study: Patients were aged about 30 to 85, 10 men and 4 to 6 women, stage I to III.

Study-wide results and caveats: Tumor repertoires had a smaller top 100 clone share than normal lung. Compared with tumor, normal lung showed significantly lower TCR diversity.

The specimen was lung tumor tissue. The J gene is TRBJ1-2, the V gene TRBV19; D gene unclear. This TCR derives from a man in his fifties or sixties with non-small cell lung cancer. The CDR3, as DNA: TGTGCCAGTAGTAACGGGATCTATGGCTACACCTTC. This sequence encodes CASSNGIYGYTF.